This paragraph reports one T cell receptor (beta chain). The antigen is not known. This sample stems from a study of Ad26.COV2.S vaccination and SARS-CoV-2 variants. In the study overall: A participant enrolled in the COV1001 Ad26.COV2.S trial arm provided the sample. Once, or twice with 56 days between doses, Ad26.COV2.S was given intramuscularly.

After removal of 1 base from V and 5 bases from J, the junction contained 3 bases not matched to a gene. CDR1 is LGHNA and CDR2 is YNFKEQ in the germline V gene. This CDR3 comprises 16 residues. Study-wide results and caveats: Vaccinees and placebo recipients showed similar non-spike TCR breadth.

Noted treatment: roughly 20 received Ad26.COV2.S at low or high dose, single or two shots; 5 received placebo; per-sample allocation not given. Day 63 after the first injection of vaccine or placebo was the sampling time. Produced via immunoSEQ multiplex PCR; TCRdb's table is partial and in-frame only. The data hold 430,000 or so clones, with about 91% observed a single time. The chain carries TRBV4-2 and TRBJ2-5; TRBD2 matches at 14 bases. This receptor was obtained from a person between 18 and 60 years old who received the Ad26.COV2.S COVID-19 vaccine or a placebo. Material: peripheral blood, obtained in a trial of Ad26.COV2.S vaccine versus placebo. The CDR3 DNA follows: TGTGCCAGCAGCCAAGGACTAGCGGGAGGGAGGGAGACCCAGTACTTC. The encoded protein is CASSQGLAGGRETQYF.